Given below is one TCR beta chain in context. The data were taken from a study of T cell changes during pregnancy in multiple sclerosis. Per the germline V gene, CDR1 is SGHAT and CDR2 is FQNNGV. This CDR3 region has 15 residues. Trimming removed 5 bases at V and 8 bases at J, with 18 bases between. Clones were read by immunoSEQ multiplex PCR, and TCRdb kept only the in-frame ones, dropping some. Of tens of thousands of clones listed, 90% to 95% are singletons. The rearrangement uses TRBV11-2 and TRBJ1-4; no definite D call. The receptor comes from a female donor with multiple sclerosis, enrolled in a pregnancy study. The sample here was CD4+ T cells from peripheral blood mononuclear cells, taken before pregnancy. CDR3 sequence: CASSPGLRGGEKLFF. DNA of the CDR3: TGTGCCAGCAGCCCCGGTCTGAGAGGAGGGGAAAAACTGTTTTTT.